This record concerns one T cell receptor (beta chain) sequence. Its antigen is currently not known. No base quality information exists; no much larger clone differs at one position. Resection was performed on patients in Japan or China between the mid-2010s and the late 2010s. Two lung cancer pathologists independently confirmed the histologic diagnosis of each case on H&E slides. To enrich premalignant or tumor cells for nucleic acid extraction, macro-dissection was performed after pathologic assessment. FFPE tissue was used for DNA isolation with the AllPrep DNA/RNA FFPE Kit. Using the immunoSEQ hsTCRbeta Kit, TCR beta CDR3 regions were sequenced from DNA. The study's own analysis went as follows. TCR sequencing data were analysed with the ImmunoSEQ Analyzer. T cell clonality was defined as 1 minus Pielou's evenness computed on productive rearrangements. To measure T cell diversity, the inverse Simpson index was applied to productive templates. T cell density was defined as TCR beta template counts normalized to usable DNA, with usable DNA estimated by amplifying and sequencing housekeeping genes. Two-sided Kruskal-Wallis tests were used to compare TCR metrics across histologic stages. In TCRdb, the immuneACCESS table is reduced to in-frame sequences with V and J assigned. These tables do not hold every clone; where another copy was compared, an unresolved V gene accounts for under half, and the others remain unexplained. The V and J calls and the clone size are those of that table, but D and trimming were determined from the DNA. The sample table holds several thousand clones, of which 80% to 90% were seen once. 5.5% to 6.5% of the sample lies in the top ten.

This sample was taken from a study of immune evolution from preneoplasia to lung adenocarcinoma (dated by TCRdb to about 2021). For the wider study: HLA loss of heterozygosity was observed in roughly 6.6%, 14% and 36% of AIS, MIA and ADC lesions, respectively, and was not observed in any AAH lesions. The TCR sequencing data were obtained from 51 patients. It was reported in the study that roughly 100 samples were used for TCR sequencing. Sample size was based on specimen availability rather than a prior power calculation. The study combined immune gene expression, TCR sequencing and multiplex immunofluorescence to profile immune contexture across lung adenocarcinoma precursors and invasive adenocarcinoma. Whole exome sequencing and methylation data from the same cohort of nodules were integrated with the immune data. Resected precursor lesions (AAH, AIS, MIA) and invasive adenocarcinomas were compared against paired morphologically normal lung tissue. POLYSOLVER was used to infer class I HLA alleles from exome data, and LOHHLA was used to detect allele-specific HLA loss. The overall cohort comprised roughly 52 patients with pulmonary nodules who underwent surgical resection.

Taken from the germline V gene, the CDR1 and CDR2 loops are KGHSH and LQKENI. V lost 5 bases and J lost 2 bases; the stretch between them is 8 bases long. The CDR3 runs 13 residues from the cysteine to the phenylalanine. Only the CDR3 DNA stays, 39 bases, in frame from base 1. Results and caveats for the whole study, not just this receptor: T cell clonality was highest in KRAS-mutant nodules compared with EGFR-mutant or double wild-type lesions. Normal lung had the highest top T cell clone frequencies, which appeared to decline progressively from AAH through AIS, MIA and invasive adenocarcinoma. Clonality was highest in normal lung, while later-stage lesions appeared to show lower clonality but higher T cell density and diversity. All patients were from Japan and China, so applicability to Western populations was uncertain. The findings rested on association rather than direct causation, and larger cohorts with long-term follow-up and longitudinal biopsies were considered necessary.

This receptor was obtained from a person aged 45 to 59 with lung adenocarcinoma. Recombination joined TRBV18 with TRBJ2-3, with a tentative D gene TRBD1 over 6 matching bases. Sequencing was performed on FFPE invasive lung adenocarcinoma tissue. In the paper's terms, the cell subset or site label means: frankly invasive lung adenocarcinoma (ADC). The CDR3 in this case is CASSTGNTDTQYF. The DNA sequence is as follows: TGTGCCAGCTCAACAGGGAACACAGATACGCAGTATTTT.